These 14 T cell receptor beta chains share one sample of origin, sequenced in a study of blood T cell repertoires in COVID-19. TCRdb's copy holds only in-frame clones and misses some; the assay was immunoSEQ multiplex PCR. Among 300,000 or so clones listed, around 90% were seen once. The sequenced sample was PBMCs or T cells enriched from blood (not recorded which). The origin of the receptors is a young woman who had recovered from COVID-19.

The chain has TRBV7-2 and TRBJ2-2; 7 bases fit TRBD2. V was pared by 5 bases and J by 1 base, with 7 bases of the junction left unmatched. The CDR3 is made up of 16 amino acids. CDR1 SGHTA and CDR2 FQGNSA come from the germline V gene. The CDR3 bases are TGTGCCAGCAGCCCGTCTATAGCGGGGAACACCGGGGAGCTGTTTTTT. It is translated as CASSPSIAGNTGELFF.

This clone was detected once. CDR3 region: CATSSYVSGNTIYF. The CDR3 nucleotides read TGTGCCACCAGCAGCTACGTTTCTGGAAACACCATATATTTT. V is TRBV15 and J is TRBJ1-3; no clear D gene. The V gene lost 3 bases and the J gene lost 1 base, with 7 bases spanning the gap. Germline loops: CDR1 LNHNV, CDR2 YYDKDF (reference sequence). This CDR3 has 14 amino acids. The whole variable domain, filled in from reference TRBV15 and TRBJ1-3, reads DAMVIQNPRYQVTQFGKPVTLSCSQTLNHNVMYWYQQKSSQAPKLLFHYYDKDFNNEADTPDNFQSRRPNTSFCFLDIRSPGLGDTAMYLCATSSYVSGNTIYFGEGSWLTVV.

This chain joins TRBV4-1 and TRBJ2-7, with D unclear. Trimming cost V 0 bases and J 0 bases, with 9 bases left between them. Germline-derived CDR1 and CDR2 are MGHRA and YSYEKL. This CDR3 contains 15 residues. As DNA, the CDR3 is TGCGCCAGCAGCCAAGAACGACTTAGCTCCTACGAGCAGTACTTC. Its protein is CASSQERLSSYEQYF.

The rearrangement links TRBV19 to TRBJ1-4; 8 bases are shared with TRBD1. The trim removed 5 bases at V and 7 bases at J, leaving 6 bases unmatched. The CDR3 consists of 14 residues. The germline CDR1 and CDR2 sequences are LNHDA and SQIVND (reference sequence). The CDR3: CASSDGQGSEKLFF. The DNA of the CDR3 is TGTGCCAGTAGTGACGGACAGGGTAGTGAAAAACTGTTTTTT.

This clone was seen just once. The J gene is TRBJ2-7, the V gene TRBV28; 9 bases agree with TRBD2. The V gene end was trimmed by 7 bases and the J gene end by 0 bases; junction bases not matched to a gene: 4. Looked up from germline, CDR1 is MDHEN and CDR2 is SYDVKM. This CDR3 is built from 14 residues. CDR3 region: CASTRLAVSYEQYF. The CDR3 DNA is TGTGCCAGCACCCGACTAGCGGTCTCCTACGAGCAGTACTTC. Combining the CDR3 with reference TRBV28 and TRBJ2-7 gives the whole variable domain DVKVTQSSRYLVKRTGEKVFLECVQDMDHENMFWYRQDPGLGLRLIYFSYDVKMKEKGDIPEGYSVSREKKERFSLILESASTNQTSMYLCASTRLAVSYEQYFGPGTRLTVT.

The chain links TRBV5-6 to TRBJ1-1; TRBD1 is a possible D gene (5 bases). Germline CDR1 and CDR2: SGHDT and YYEEEE. The V and J ends lost 6 bases and 1 base respectively, with 7 bases between them. The CDR3 totals 12 residues. CDR3 coding DNA: TGTGCCAGCAACCAGGGGAACACTGAAGCTTTCTTT. Translating gives CASNQGNTEAFF.

J is TRBJ2-7 and V is TRBV21-1; the table assigns TRBD1, which was not confirmed against the DNA. TRBV21-1 is classified as a pseudogene. CDR3 size: 14 residues. DNA of the CDR3: TGTGCCAGCACTAAGGGACACGACTCCTACGAGCAGTACTTC. This gives the protein CASTKGHDSYEQYF.

V usage is TRBV24-1 and J usage is TRBJ1-4; a weak D match, TRBD1 (5 bases). V was pared by 4 bases and J by 5 bases, with 16 bases between. Germline V gene sequence: CDR1 KGHDR, CDR2 SFDVKD. The CDR3 has 16 residues. The CDR3 region is CATSEGSAGRNEKLFF. The DNA of the CDR3 is TGTGCCACCAGTGAAGGATCGGCAGGGAGGAATGAAAAACTGTTTTTT.

The rearrangement links TRBV5-1 to TRBJ1-2; possible D gene TRBD1, 6 bases. The CDR3 is 15 amino acids. Germline V CDR1 and CDR2: SGHRS, YFSETQ. Between the trimmed V and J ends, which lost 2 bases and 1 base, there was a span of 12 bases. The chain's CDR3 is CASSFQTGGNYGYTF. CDR3 nucleotides: TGCGCCAGCAGCTTCCAGACAGGAGGTAACTATGGCTACACCTTC.

This sequence joins TRBV7-9 and TRBJ2-1, with TRBD2 matching over 7 bases. Germline V gene lookup returns CDR1 SEHNR and CDR2 FQNEAQ (reference sequence). The CDR3 is made up of 17 amino acids. V lost 0 bases to trimming and J lost 7 bases; unmatched junction nucleotides: 12. CDR3 in amino acids: CASSLASTTAGLNEQFF. The CDR3 DNA sequence: TGTGCCAGCAGCTTAGCGTCTACAACAGCGGGATTGAATGAGCAGTTCTTC. Looking up the rest from reference TRBV7-9 and TRBJ2-1 gives the full variable domain: DTGVSQNPRHKITKRGQNVTFRCDPISEHNRLYWYRQTLGQGPEFLTYFQNEAQLEKSRLLSDRFSAERPKGSFSTLEIQRTEQGDSAMYLCASSLASTTAGLNEQFFGPGTRLTVL.

V and J are TRBV5-1 and TRBJ2-7, with 7 bases lining up with TRBD2. CDR3 length: 15 residues. After removal of 4 bases from V and 2 bases from J, the junction contained 9 bases not matched to a gene. The V gene's germline CDR1 is SGHRS and CDR2 YFSETQ. CDR3 sequence: CASSPHRGGAYEQYF. As DNA, the CDR3 is TGCGCCAGCAGCCCTCACCGCGGGGGAGCCTACGAGCAGTACTTC.

The chain employs TRBV29-1 and TRBJ2-7; 13 bases fit TRBD2. This CDR3 comprises 13 residues. Germline CDR1 reads SQVTM; CDR2 reads ANQGSEA. V shed 6 bases, J shed 7 bases, and the junction held 6 bases outside the gene matches. CDR3 sequence reads: CSVGTSGMVEQYF. The DNA of the CDR3 is TGCAGCGTGGGGACTAGCGGGATGGTGGAGCAGTACTTC.

The rearrangement links TRBV6-5 to TRBJ2-1; D is perhaps TRBD2 (5 bases). The CDR3 is made up of 14 amino acids. V was clipped by 2 bases and J by 8 bases, with 13 bases between them. CDR1 and CDR2 (germline): MNHEY, SVGAGI. CDR3 nucleotides: TGTGCCAGCAGTTACGACCTAGCTAGTGATGAGCAGTTCTTC. This translates into CASSYDLASDEQFF.

This chain connects TRBV7-2 to TRBJ2-7; TRBD1 matches 9 bases. Losses at the gene ends were 5 bases for V and 2 bases for J; bases not matched to a gene: 4. CDR1 and CDR2 from the germline V gene are SGHTA and FQGNSA. The CDR3 runs to 14 residues. The CDR3, as DNA: TGTGCCAGCAGCGCCACAGGGGGCCCCTACGAGCAGTACTTC. Residues: CASSATGGPYEQYF.